The 13 T cell receptor beta chains reported below all come from one sample, sequenced in a study of breast tumors, draining lymph nodes, adjacent tissues. Breast cancer patients provided tissue from their axillary draining lymph nodes. One entry per CDR3 protein, called by TCRdb with MiXCR from the multiplex PCR reads. Counted here are approximately 100,000 distinct CDR3 sequences, around 20% occurring once; the ten biggest clones make up less than 1.5%. Sequences were obtained from axillary lymph node tissue. The receptors were gathered from a female donor with breast cancer. Some clones in this sample may be carry-over from other donors' samples.

In its sample, this clonotype was seen many times. The V and J genes are TRBV5-1 and TRBJ1-2; D is ambiguous. This CDR3 comprises 16 residues. V lost 2 bases to trimming and J lost 3 bases, with 17 bases between them. CDR1 and CDR2 (germline): SGHRS, YFSETQ. The CDR3 sequence is CASSFGSPAGYYGYTF. The CDR3 DNA reads TGCGCCAGCAGCTTCGGATCCCCAGCGGGCTACTATGGCTACACCTTC.

This clonotype has at least ten counts. J is TRBJ2-1 and V is TRBV5-1, with D perhaps matching TRBD1 (5 bases). This CDR3 region has 15 residues. Germline V CDR1 and CDR2: SGHRS, YFSETQ. V was shortened by 5 bases and J by 6 bases, with 18 bases between the two germline ends. The CDR3 DNA reads TGCGCCAGCAGTTCGTTAGGGCAGGGCAGCAATGAGCAGTTCTTC. Amino acids: CASSSLGQGSNEQFF.

This clonotype was recorded at least ten times. The genes are TRBV13 and TRBJ2-3, with D possibly TRBD2 on 6 matching bases. The germline CDR1 and CDR2 sequences are PRHDT and FYEKMQ (reference sequence). The CDR3 is 16 residues long. Deletions cut 2 bases from V and 2 bases from J, with 14 bases between. In nucleotides, the CDR3 is TGTGCCAGCAGCTTACCTACGGCGGGGTTCACAGATACGCAGTATTTT. Residues: CASSLPTAGFTDTQYF. Variable domain in full (rest from reference TRBV13 and TRBJ2-3): AAGVIQSPRHLIKEKRETATLKCYPIPRHDTVYWYQQGPGQDPQFLISFYEKMQSDKGSIPDRFSAQQFSDYHSELNMSSLELGDSALYFCASSLPTAGFTDTQYFGPGTRLTVL.

This clonotype was observed at least ten times. The chain is built from TRBV24-1 and TRBJ2-7; D is possibly TRBD1 or TRBD2 (5 bases each). The CDR3 runs to 13 residues. V was cut by 2 bases and J by 6 bases, with 10 bases left in between. From germline, CDR1 is KGHDR and CDR2 SFDVKD. CDR3 residues: CATSDWGKGEQYF. The CDR3 DNA follows: TGTGCCACCAGTGATTGGGGGAAAGGCGAGCAGTACTTC.

The genes are TRBV7-6 and TRBJ2-1; no clear D gene. Between the trimmed V and J ends, which lost 5 bases and 5 bases, there was a span of 7 bases. The germline V gene has CDR1 SGHVS and CDR2 FNYEAQ. This CDR3 contains 12 residues. DNA of the CDR3: TGTGCCAGCAGCCTCTCAAACAATGAGCAGTTCTTC. Amino acid sequence: CASSLSNNEQFF.

Many counts were recorded for this clonotype. The CDR3 DNA sequence: TGTGCCAGCAGCTCGGGCGGGATACAGGGATATGGTGGCTACACCTTC. Translating it yields CASSSGGIQGYGGYTF. J is TRBJ1-2 and V is TRBV5-6; D is perhaps TRBD1 (6 bases). V was cut by 3 bases and J by 7 bases, with 22 bases left in between. CDR1 is SGHDT, CDR2 YYEEEE, per germline. The CDR3 is 16 amino acids. The full variable domain, in which reference TRBV5-6 and TRBJ1-2 provide the parts outside the CDR3, is DAGVTQSPTHLIKTRGQQVTLRCSPKSGHDTVSWYQQALGQGPQFIFQYYEEEERQRGNFPDRFSGHQFPNYSSELNVNALLLGDSALYLCASSSGGIQGYGGYTFGSGTRLTVV.

This chain links TRBV6-5 with TRBJ1-1, with unresolved D. The CDR3 covers 12 residues. CDR1 and CDR2 from the germline V gene are MNHEY and SVGAGI. Trimming shortened V by 4 bases and J by 6 bases, and 9 bases separated the two germline ends. The CDR3 spells CASSSGRSEAFF. Here the CDR3 DNA reads TGTGCCAGCAGTTCCGGACGGTCTGAAGCTTTCTTT.

This clonotype appeared many times. The CDR3 DNA reads as TGCAGTGCTAGAGATCCGGGTTGGGGCTTGGGTGAGCAGTTCTTC. It specifies CSARDPGWGLGEQFF. The chain couples TRBV20-1 to TRBJ2-1; D might be TRBD1 (5 bases). The ends were cut back, 0 bases at V and 9 bases at J, with 18 bases in the middle. This CDR3 is 15 amino acids long. Per the germline V gene, CDR1 is DFQATT and CDR2 is SNEGSKA (reference sequence).

Many counts were recorded for this clonotype. The chain carries TRBV3-1 and TRBJ2-7, with 10 bases that match TRBD2. The V gene end was trimmed by 5 bases and the J gene end by 3 bases; junction bases not matched to a gene: 7. Germline loops: CDR1 LGHDT, CDR2 YNNKEL (reference sequence). This CDR3 has 15 amino acids. The CDR3 DNA reads TGTGCCAGCAGCGAAGCTAGCGGGAGAGGCTACGAGCAGTACTTC. It yields the protein CASSEASGRGYEQYF.

This clonotype came up many times. V and J are TRBV27 and TRBJ2-1; TRBD2 matches at 8 bases. The CDR3 is made up of 16 amino acids. V trimming: 1 base; J trimming: 2 bases; junction bases outside the gene matches: 4. Germline CDR1 MNHEY, CDR2 SMNVEV (reference sequence). The CDR3 sequence: CASSLFGGGTYNEQFF. The CDR3 nucleotides are TGTGCCAGCAGTTTATTCGGCGGGGGGACCTACAATGAGCAGTTCTTC.

This clonotype was seen at least ten times. The chain joins TRBV7-9 to TRBJ2-7, with D unclear. The CDR3 covers 14 residues. The V gene's germline CDR1 is SEHNR and CDR2 FQNEAQ (reference sequence). V dropped 3 bases and J dropped 2 bases, with 11 bases sitting between them. The CDR3 region is CASSFLQSPYEQYF. The CDR3 region has the DNA TGTGCCAGCAGCTTTTTGCAGAGCCCCTACGAGCAGTACTTC.

The chain couples TRBV30 to TRBJ1-2; no clear D gene. The CDR3 extends over 12 amino acids. V was shortened by 5 bases and J by 8 bases, with 15 bases between the two germline ends. Germline V lookup: CDR1 GTSNPN, CDR2 SVGIG (reference sequence). CDR3 region: CAWALSVGGYTF. CDR3 bases: TGTGCCTGGGCCCTCAGTGTTGGGGGCTACACCTTC.

This clonotype was seen ten or more times. This chain connects TRBV15 to TRBJ2-3; maybe TRBD2 (5 bases). The CDR3 has 16 amino acids. V shed 0 bases and J shed 1 base, with 11 bases lying between them. The germline V gene encodes CDR1 LNHNV and CDR2 YYDKDF (reference sequence). CDR3 residues: CATSRDGVGGTDTQYF. The CDR3 region has the DNA TGTGCCACCAGCAGAGATGGGGTCGGGGGCACAGATACGCAGTATTTT.